This T cell receptor (beta chain) was sequenced during a study of CD8+ T cells in alopecia areata. Looking at the study overall: Twice a day, 5 to 10 mg of oral tofacitinib was administered to treated patients.

Overall study findings and caveats: Normal-skin resident alphabeta T cells also appear among scalp sample sequences. Clonality in lesional scalp, especially alopecia totalis/universalis, exceeded that of normal scalp.

Investigators isolated RNA and reverse transcribed it into cDNA to act as the sequencing template. The repertoire was sequenced with immunoSEQ multiplex PCR; TCRdb's copy has only in-frame clones and lacks some. The repertoire holds fewer than 250,000 clones, with roughly 70% as singletons. About this clone itself: Its antigen is as yet unknown. The junction does not match germline at one end; this may be a read error.

Indicated treatment: oral pan-JAK inhibitor, 5-10 mg twice daily. This sample comprised CD4+ T cells sorted from blood, obtained between weeks 47 and 50, from a patient treated with tofacitinib. The receptor's source is a human donor with alopecia areata.

The chain's CDR3 is CASSNSPEYGYTF. The CDR3 nucleotides are TGTGCCAGCAGTAACTCACCAGAGTATGGCTACACCTTC. The rearrangement links TRBV6-6 to TRBJ1-2; D gene ambiguous. The CDR3 runs 13 residues. Germline V gene lookup returns CDR1 MNHNY and CDR2 SVGAGI (reference sequence).